This TCR beta chain is drawn from a study of T cell changes during pregnancy in multiple sclerosis. The protocol was immunoSEQ multiplex PCR, while the TCRdb copy is restricted to in-frame clones and leaves out a portion. This table holds under 65,000 clones, about 92% found once. This clone was observed a few times. V shed 3 bases and J 1 base; nucleotides not matched to a gene: 4. CDR1 SGHTA and CDR2 FQGNSA come from the germline V gene. The CDR3 runs 15 residues. The rearrangement uses TRBV7-2 and TRBJ2-7, with TRBD1 matching over 9 bases. The receptor was isolated from a female donor in good health, enrolled as a control in a pregnancy study. The starting material was peripheral blood, obtained in the first trimester of pregnancy. The CDR3 reads CASSFNRGLSYEQYF. The CDR3 nucleotides are TGTGCCAGCAGCTTCAACAGGGGGCTTTCCTACGAGCAGTACTTC. The full variable domain, completed using reference TRBV7-2 and TRBJ2-7, is GAGVSQSPSNKVTEKGKDVELRCDPISGHTALYWYRQSLGQGLEFLIYFQGNSAPDKSGLPSDRFSAERTGGSVSTLTIQRTQQEDSAVYLCASSFNRGLSYEQYFGPGTRLTVT.